This TCR beta chain was sequenced in a study of Ad26.COV2.S vaccination and SARS-CoV-2 variants. Study outcomes and limitations: Vaccinees displayed broader spike-specific TCR repertoires than placebo recipients. Total responses of T cells may have been underestimated by the analyses of TCR breadth and depth. Post-vaccination breadth of spike-specific CD8+ and CD4+ T cell responses was reportedly substantial.

The CDR3 runs 14 residues. Trimming shortened V by 1 base and J by 1 base, and 7 bases separated the two germline ends. CDR1 and CDR2 (germline): SGHTA, FQGNSA. Only in-frame clones appear in the TCRdb table, and some are missing; sequencing was by immunoSEQ multiplex PCR. The table shows tens of thousands of clones, with roughly 85% occurring only once. Details on this clone: Its antigen is still unknown.

This TCR was recovered from a human donor who had recovered from COVID-19. The gene calls are TRBV7-2 and TRBJ1-1; D not resolved. Material: peripheral blood, obtained after recovery from COVID-19. Here the CDR3 reads CASSLGWANTEAFF. The CDR3, as DNA: TGTGCCAGCAGCTTAGGATGGGCGAACACTGAAGCTTTCTTT. Looking up the rest from reference TRBV7-2 and TRBJ1-1 gives the full variable domain: GAGVSQSPSNKVTEKGKDVELRCDPISGHTALYWYRQSLGQGLEFLIYFQGNSAPDKSGLPSDRFSAERTGGSVSTLTIQRTQQEDSAVYLCASSLGWANTEAFFGQGTRLTVV.